This T cell receptor beta chain is from a study of cytomegalovirus exposure and HLA in healthy donors. Overall study: The Caucasian-associated ancestry cluster held roughly 78% of 398 genotyped donors. Findings of the study overall: Association with HLA alleles at 0.05 false discovery rate was found for 16,951 TCR beta sequences in a later analysis. In vitro data verified a few CMV-associated chains as specific for CMV antigens.

As for this clone: Its antigen is not identified.

With 60 Vbeta and 13 Jbeta primers, the PCR was carried out. Original methodology: Later analysis identified roughly 84 million unique TCR beta chains, about 10 million shared. Using immunoSEQ multiplex PCR, the repertoire was profiled, and TCRdb retains in-frame clones only, with some absent. V and J calls and clone size come straight from that table; D and trimming were deduced from the DNA. The data contain about 130,000 clones, about four fifths of them seen just once; the ten biggest clones take up 3.6%. Sequenced sample: PBMCs. The source of this sequence is a woman in her 40s in good health and CMV-seropositive.

The CDR3 sequence is CASGGWAYEQYF. The CDR3, as DNA: TGTGCCAGCGGAGGGTGGGCCTACGAGCAGTACTTC. The chain links TRBV28 to TRBJ2-7; perhaps TRBD2 as D (6 bases). CDR1 and CDR2 (germline): MDHEN, SYDVKM. CDR3 length: 12 amino acids. V gave up 8 bases and J gave up 2 bases, with 10 bases separating them.